Presented here are 20 T cell receptor beta chains from one specimen sequenced in a study of CD8+ T cells in alopecia areata. Extraction and reverse transcription of RNA yielded cDNA as the sequencing template. Libraries were prepared by immunoSEQ multiplex PCR; TCRdb keeps only in-frame clonotypes and omits some of them. The repertoire has over 100,000 clones, none seen only once; the ten largest take around a fifth. Sequencing was done on a sample of lesional skin. The source is a C3H/HeJ mouse with alopecia areata. The strain's MHC type: H2-k.

Points on this clone: Genes here carry mouse names. The read comes to an end 4 residues before the CDR3 does, leaving the germline J gene to fill in the end. The rearrangement links TRBV13-3 to TRBJ2-1; D is possibly TRBD2 (5 bases). Germline CDR1 NNHDY, CDR2 SYVADS. The CDR3 spans 16 residues. V shed 1 base and J shed 0 bases, with 11 bases lying between them. The part of the CDR3 DNA that was read is TGTGCCAGCAGTGATAAGGTGGGGTATAACTATGCT. Protein product: CASSDKVGYNYA. The full CDR3 protein is CASSDKVGYNYAEQFF.

Concerning this clone: Gene labels here are mouse ones. The read ends 4 residues early relative to the CDR3; the germline J gene fills the gap. V and J are TRBV13-3 and TRBJ2-5, with 9 nucleotides matching TRBD1. Germline assignment: CDR1 NNHDY and CDR2 SYVADS. V lost 2 bases to trimming and J lost 0 bases; unmatched junction nucleotides: 7. The CDR3 is made up of 17 amino acids. CDR3 residues: CASSEHRDRENQDTQYF. The DNA read from the CDR3 is TGTGCCAGCAGTGAGCACCGGGACAGGGAAAACCAAGAC.

This clone was detected many times. Gene labels here are mouse ones. The read ends 4 residues early relative to the CDR3; the germline J gene fills the gap. The chain is built from TRBV19 and TRBJ1-1; no reliable D call. Trimming removed 2 bases at V and 2 bases at J, with 7 bases between. CDR1 and CDR2 from the germline V gene are FNHDT and SITEND (reference sequence). This CDR3 is 13 amino acids long. The part of the CDR3 DNA that was read is TGTGCCAGCAGTATCCAGGATAACACA. Translation: CASSIQDNT. The CDR3 reads in full as CASSIQDNTEVFF.

This clone has just a few counts. The listed genes are named as in mouse. Read data end 4 residues before the CDR3 end; the end is taken from the germline J gene. This chain joins TRBV13-3 and TRBJ2-5; 8 bases map to TRBD1. V dropped 2 bases and J dropped 2; count of bases not matched to a gene: 4. Germline loops: CDR1 NNHDY, CDR2 SYVADS. The CDR3 has 15 amino acids. The DNA read from the CDR3 is TGTGCCAGCAGTGAGCAGGGGGCCGGCCAAGAC. Encoded protein: CASSEQGAGQD. The CDR3, in full, reads CASSEQGAGQDTQYF.

This clone was counted a few times. The translated DNA and TCRdb's protein are not identical at residue 12; the protein here was translated from the DNA. Gene names and germline match the mouse. The DNA ends 3 residues before the CDR3 does, and the rest of the CDR3 is filled in from the germline J gene. This chain joins TRBV19 and TRBJ1-6, with D maybe TRBD1 (6 bases). TRBJ1-6 qualifies as an ORF whose function is uncertain. From germline, CDR1 is FNHDT and CDR2 SITEND (reference sequence). Trimming took 4 bases from V and 3 from J, leaving 11 bases between them. The CDR3 is 15 residues long. CDR3 region: CASSPGTNYNSPLYF. The CDR3 bases that were read are TGTGCCAGCAGTCCCGGGACAAACTATAATTCGCCC.

This clone was detected a few times. Germline and genes here are mouse. The read terminates 4 residues before the CDR3 end, so the remaining end is supplied by the germline J gene. This chain uses TRBV14 with TRBJ1-2, with a possible D match to TRBD1 (6 bases). The germline gives CDR1 SGHDT, CDR2 FRDEAV. The CDR3 has 11 residues. The CDR3 spells CASSGQPDYTF. Incomplete CDR3 DNA: TGTGCCAGCAGTGGACAGCCC.

Of note for this clone: Gene names denote mouse genes. Read sequence stops 4 residues before the CDR3 end, and the germline J gene provides the missing end. V usage is TRBV13-3 and J usage is TRBJ2-1; no clear D. Germline CDR1 NNHDY, CDR2 SYVADS. The CDR3 has 14 residues. V gave up 1 base and J gave up 3 bases, with 8 bases separating them. The CDR3 spells CASSDPPGYAEQFF. The DNA read from the CDR3 is TGTGCCAGCAGTGATCCCCCAGGCTATGCT.

Points on this clone: The gene names here belong to mouse. The observed sequence ends 4 residues before the CDR3 terminus, with the missing tail filled in from the germline J gene. The V gene is TRBV13-3, the J gene TRBJ1-2, with a tentative D call TRBD1 (5 bases). Germline CDR1 reads NNHDY; CDR2 reads SYVADS. V gave up 3 bases and J gave up 4 bases, with 10 bases separating them. The CDR3 totals 13 residues. CDR3 protein: CASSAGATSDYTF. The CDR3 bases that were read are TGTGCCAGCAGTGCTGGGGCGACCTCC.

Turning to this clone: Germline and genes: mouse. The CDR3 extends 4 residues past the end of the read, so its final part is completed from the germline J gene. The chain recombines TRBV5 with TRBJ1-4, with D possibly matching TRBD1 (6 bases). V dropped 4 bases and J dropped 5 bases, with 14 bases sitting between them. The CDR3 contains 15 residues. Germline-derived CDR1 and CDR2 are LGHNA and YNLKQL (reference sequence). This CDR3 is CASSPQGRGNERLFF. The sequenced part of the CDR3 DNA is TGTGCCAGCAGCCCACAGGGTAGAGGAAACGAA.

This clone was observed a few times. The gene names here belong to mouse. The read finishes 4 residues shy of the CDR3 end, and the germline J gene is used to complete it. The J gene is TRBJ1-1, the V gene TRBV13-1; TRBD1 aligns across 8 bases. CDR3 length: 12 residues. Germline V gives CDR1 NSHNY, CDR2 SYGAGN. CDR3 in amino acids: CASSPGGPEVFF. The CDR3 bases that were read are TGTGCCAGCAGTCCAGGGGGCCCA.

Note on this clone: Gene names are the mouse ones. The read gets to within 4 residues of the CDR3 end, and the germline J gene fills in the rest. The chain carries TRBV13-3 and TRBJ2-4; a possible D gene is TRBD2 (6 bases). V lost 2 bases and J lost 0, with 10 bases in between. Germline V gene sequence: CDR1 NNHDY, CDR2 SYVADS. The CDR3 length is 15 residues. The sequenced CDR3 bases are TGTGCCAGCAGTGAACGACTGGCTAGTCAAAAC. The encoded protein is CASSERLASQN. The entire CDR3 protein reads CASSERLASQNTLYF.

As concerns this clone: Genes here carry mouse names. The read falls 4 residues short of the CDR3 end, and the missing part is taken from the germline J gene. The chain carries TRBV19 and TRBJ2-1; D may be TRBD1 (6 bases). CDR1 and CDR2 (germline): FNHDT, SITEND (reference sequence). The CDR3 consists of 14 residues. CDR3 DNA, as far as it was read: TGTGCCAGCAGTATCAGGGGAATGGGGGCT. This codes for CASSIRGMGA. The CDR3 in full is CASSIRGMGAEQFF.

As concerns this clone: Gene labels here are mouse ones. The read is 4 residues too short to cover the CDR3 end, so that end is filled in from the germline J gene. The chain combines TRBV13-3 with TRBJ2-7; 7 nucleotides agree with TRBD2. J was trimmed by 2 bases and V by 5 bases; bases with no gene match: 4. CDR1 and CDR2 from the germline V gene are NNHDY and SYVADS. The CDR3 spans 13 residues. The sequenced CDR3 bases are TGTGCCAGCAGGCCGACTGGGACCTAT. Translated, it gives CASRPTGTY. The whole CDR3 reads CASRPTGTYEQYF.

Of note for this clone: Mouse germline and gene names are used. The CDR3 end falls 4 residues outside the read, so it is completed with the germline J gene. The chain uses TRBV1 and TRBJ2-3; TRBD1 matches at 9 bases. This CDR3 has 17 residues. V was pared by 1 base and J by 1 base, with 6 bases of the junction left unmatched. The germline V gene encodes CDR1 NSQYPW and CDR2 LRSPGD (reference sequence). The chain's CDR3 is CTCSAGDRVRGAETLYF. CDR3 bases read: TGCACCTGCAGTGCAGGGGACAGGGTCAGGGGTGCAGAA.

This clone showed up just a few times. The listed genes are named as in mouse. From the germline J gene comes the end of the CDR3, since the read stops 4 residues before it. The chain joins TRBV13-1 to TRBJ2-1; TRBD2 might be the D (6 bases). Per germline, CDR1 NSHNY and CDR2 SYGAGN. V was trimmed by 0 bases and J by 2 bases, leaving 12 bases between them. This CDR3 contains 16 residues. The CDR3 sequence is CASSDAWGEDYAEQFF. The part of the CDR3 DNA that was read is TGTGCCAGCAGTGATGCCTGGGGAGAGGACTATGCT.

Details on this clone: Germline and genes: mouse. The read ends 4 residues before the CDR3 terminus; that terminus is restored from the germline J gene. This chain joins TRBV13-1 and TRBJ2-5, with 9 bases identical to TRBD1. CDR1 is NSHNY and CDR2 is SYGAGN in the germline V gene. Germline trimming cut 3 bases from V and 1 base from J; bases unmatched to any gene: 6. The CDR3 loop spans 16 amino acids. The CDR3 loop is CASSVPGQGDQDTQYF. CDR3 DNA, as far as it was read: TGTGCCAGCAGTGTCCCGGGACAGGGAGACCAAGAC.

This clone was found a few times. Gene names denote mouse genes. Sequencing ends 4 residues short of the CDR3 end; the germline J gene provides the rest. The chain is built from TRBV13-3 and TRBJ2-1, with 10 bases aligning to TRBD2. The CDR3 has 16 amino acids. The junction had 3 bases not matched to a gene; V was cut back by 0 bases and J by 3 bases. Germline values: CDR1 NNHDY, CDR2 SYVADS. The CDR3 protein is CASSDGTGGSYAEQFF. The covered CDR3 bases are TGTGCCAGCAGTGATGGGACTGGGGGTTCCTATGCT.

As concerns this clone: Mouse germline and gene names are used. The CDR3 end falls 4 residues outside the read, so it is completed with the germline J gene. V gene TRBV31 combines with J gene TRBJ2-5; D is undetermined. This CDR3 has 16 amino acids. Germline CDR1 GKSSPN, CDR2 SITVG. The V end lost 0 bases, the J end lost 0 bases, and 13 bases lay between the germline ends. CDR3 region: CAWSLVQTFNQDTQYF. CDR3 DNA (partial): TGTGCCTGGAGTCTAGTCCAGACTTTTAACCAAGAC.

About this clone itself: The gene names here belong to mouse. Sequencing ends 4 residues short of the CDR3 end; the germline J gene provides the rest. The chain recombines TRBV13-3 with TRBJ2-5; D remains unclear. Germline assignment: CDR1 NNHDY and CDR2 SYVADS. V was pared by 3 bases and J by 0 bases, with 11 bases between. CDR3 length: 15 amino acids. The CDR3 protein is CASSATIFNQDTQYF. The covered CDR3 bases are TGTGCCAGCAGTGCCACAATCTTTAACCAAGAC.

Worth noting for this clone: Any gene name here is a mouse gene name. The CDR3 goes on 4 residues after the read ends, and that part is filled in from the germline J gene. V and J are TRBV1 and TRBJ2-1, with 10 bases identical to TRBD1. This CDR3 spans 17 amino acids. Germline V lookup: CDR1 NSQYPW, CDR2 LRSPGD (reference sequence). The ends lost 0 bases at V and 3 bases at J; junction bases unmatched: 5. The CDR3 loop is CTCSADPGDRGYAEQFF. CDR3 DNA, as far as it was read: TGCACCTGCAGTGCAGATCCCGGGGACAGGGGCTATGCT.